This T cell receptor beta chain was captured in a study of PD-L1 blockade in urothelial cancer (dated by TCRdb to 2016 to 2017). Turning to the overall study: All patients started therapy at some point between 2014 and 2016 and received atezolizumab 1,200 mg intravenously every 3 weeks. Pretreatment tumor samples, along with matched peripheral blood collected serially before and after atezolizumab treatment, underwent TCR sequencing. Durable clinical benefit was defined as progression-free survival longer than 6 months, and TCR features were also tested against progression-free and overall survival. Blood samples gave a median of around 140,000 T cells and 82,636 unique TCRs, with a median clonality of roughly 0.081. Patients had an ECOG performance status of 0 or 1 and had received between 0 and 3 prior chemotherapy regimens. In the same patients, whole exome sequencing and RNA sequencing of pretreatment tumors were performed in addition to TCR sequencing. Blood samples were analyzed at two time points: 3 weeks after treatment start (second dose) and 6 weeks after treatment start. Durable clinical benefit was achieved by nine patients and was not achieved by 20 patients. The study was an exploratory multi-omic analysis of somatic, immune and clinical correlates of response to PD-L1 blockade with atezolizumab in urothelial cancer. Approximately 30 patients had pretreatment blood TCR-seq, some 25 had at least one posttreatment blood collection, and some 25 had tumor TCR-seq. About 90% of the 29 patients were males with bladder-origin urothelial cancer, and about 60% of the 29 reported a prior smoking history.

To note about this clone: The antigen it binds to is not known. No clone much larger than this one lies a single base away; base qualities are absent.

Each PCR received spiked-in synthetic TCR analog templates so that absolute template abundance could be estimated from read counts. The immunoSEQ assay used bias-controlled V and J gene primers to amplify TCRbeta CDR3 regions from genomic DNA. Sequencing of rearranged TCRbeta segments was done at approximately 20X coverage. The study's processing was this. Clustering was used to correct sequencing errors, and CDR3s were annotated against IMGT to assign V, D and J genes. Downstream analyses used only productive TCRbeta rearrangements and left out out-of-frame or stop-codon sequences. Clonality was calculated as one minus the Shannon entropy normalized by the log of the number of unique productive sequences. Clones differing between time points or between blood and tumor were identified using Fisher's exact test with Benjamini-Hochberg correction, with an adjusted p below 0.01 applied as the threshold. Not all clones reach the TCRdb copy of this immuneACCESS table, which keeps in-frame sequences only. Checked studies attribute under half of the gap to unresolved V genes and leave the rest unexplained. V, J and clone size were drawn from that table, and D and trimming were deduced from the DNA. This sample gives some 49,000 clones in total; 87% of them show up just once. The ten largest make up around 8% of the sample.

A cohort of around 28 patients with locally advanced or metastatic urothelial carcinoma, treated at Memorial Sloan Kettering on a trial protocol, was included. Peripheral blood mononuclear cells were collected from each patient pretreatment and during treatment, giving between 1 and 8 total time points per patient. The Qiagen DNeasy Blood extraction kit was used to purify genomic DNA from total PBMCs and tumor samples. PBMCs were collected pretreatment and during treatment, and were isolated and stored as previously described. Study-wide conclusions, independent of this receptor: Among patients with durable benefit, tumor-associated TCR clones showed greater expansion in peripheral blood 3 weeks after treatment started (n ≈ 20, p = 0.022). Improved progression-free and overall survival was found to be associated with pretreatment peripheral blood TCR clonality below the median. Because the sample size was small (n = 29) and many of the analyses were exploratory, the results are meant to be hypothesis-generating.

The TCR sequence derives from a man between 60 and 75 years old with urothelial cancer. Sequences were derived from PBMCs, sampled around atezolizumab (anti-PD-L1) treatment.

The DNA sequence is given as TGCGCCAGCAGCCTCCGCCCCCGGGGTGAAAAACTGTTTTTT. Translated, this gives CASSLRPRGEKLFF. The V gene is TRBV5-1 and the J gene is TRBJ1-4, with no D gene named confidently. V loses 4 bases of germline sequence and J loses 7 bases, and the interval between the two ends is 14 bases. Reading from cysteine to phenylalanine, the CDR3 counts 14 amino acids. The read is trimmed to its CDR3 DNA, 42 bases read in frame from base 1. The germline V gene supplies CDR1 SGHRS and CDR2 YFSETQ.